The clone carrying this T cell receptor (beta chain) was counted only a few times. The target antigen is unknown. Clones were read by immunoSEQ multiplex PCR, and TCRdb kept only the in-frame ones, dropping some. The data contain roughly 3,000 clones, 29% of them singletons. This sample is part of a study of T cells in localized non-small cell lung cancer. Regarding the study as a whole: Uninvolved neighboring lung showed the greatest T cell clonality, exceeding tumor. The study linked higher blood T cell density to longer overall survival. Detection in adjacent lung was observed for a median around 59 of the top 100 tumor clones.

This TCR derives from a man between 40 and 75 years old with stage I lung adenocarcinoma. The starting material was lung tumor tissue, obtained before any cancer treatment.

CDR3 protein: CASSLGGTGPYEQYF. The DNA of the CDR3 is TGTGCCAGCAGCCTGGGGGGGACAGGACCCTACGAGCAGTACTTC. The chain recombines TRBV14 with TRBJ2-7; D possibly corresponds to TRBD1 (8 bases). Deletions cut 4 bases from V and 2 bases from J, with 15 bases between. This CDR3 spans 15 amino acids. From germline, CDR1 is SGHDN and CDR2 FVKESK.